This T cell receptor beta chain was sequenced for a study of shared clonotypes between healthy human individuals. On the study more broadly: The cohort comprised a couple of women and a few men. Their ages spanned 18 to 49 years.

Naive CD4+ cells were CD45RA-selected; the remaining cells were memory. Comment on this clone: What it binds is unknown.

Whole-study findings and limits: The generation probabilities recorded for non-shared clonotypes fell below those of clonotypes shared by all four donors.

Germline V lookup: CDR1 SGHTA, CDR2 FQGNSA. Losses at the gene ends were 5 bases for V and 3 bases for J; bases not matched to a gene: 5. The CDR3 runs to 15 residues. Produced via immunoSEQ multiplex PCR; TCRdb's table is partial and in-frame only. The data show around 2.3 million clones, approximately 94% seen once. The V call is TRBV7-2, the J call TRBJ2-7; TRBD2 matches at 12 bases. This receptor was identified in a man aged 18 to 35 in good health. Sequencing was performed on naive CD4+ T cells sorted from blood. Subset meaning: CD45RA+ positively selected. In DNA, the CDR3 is TGTGCCAGCAGCCCGCCGGGACTAGCGGGCTACGAGCAGTACTTC. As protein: CASSPPGLAGYEQYF.